This T cell receptor beta chain was observed in a study of blood T cells in healthy people across ages. Findings and caveats of the study: A conclusive naive versus antigen-experienced comparison was prevented by the unsorted PBMCs.

A sample-barcoded 5' primer and a J-beta primer mix were used in a second PCR of about 7 to 12 cycles. TCRdb reprocessed the 5' RACE reads with MiXCR, giving one entry per CDR3 protein. The sample lists approximately 800,000 distinct CDR3 sequences, 35% to 40% occurring once. The CDR3 loop spans 13 amino acids. V lost 5 bases and J lost 6, with 10 bases in between. About this clonotype: The antigen is unknown.

The TCR sequence derives from a man between 18 and 35 years old in good health. The J gene is TRBJ2-2, the V gene TRBV12-3 or TRBV12-4, with D hard to call. The sequenced sample consisted of blood. The DNA for the CDR3 is TGTGCCAGCAGTCCCGTACTCCCCGGGGAGCTGTTTTTT. As protein: CASSPVLPGELFF.